This T cell receptor (beta chain) is drawn from a study of T-cell memory formation after mild COVID-19. About the study: Clusters of TCRs were largely donor specific.

The CDR3 totals 14 residues. The V gene end was trimmed by 4 bases and the J gene end by 6 bases; junction bases not matched to a gene: 5. One entry per CDR3 protein, called by TCRdb with MiXCR from the 5' RACE reads. The sample includes hundreds of thousands of distinct CDR3 sequences, about 20% of them seen just once. This clonotype was obtained from an adult woman who had mild COVID-19 (a few samples of this study predate the infection). Cell type and time point are not known. The sequencing sample was made of PBMCs or a T cell subset sorted from them (not recorded which). J is TRBJ1-5 and V is TRBV12-3 or TRBV12-4, with 8 bases lining up with TRBD1. This CDR3 is CASSWTGYSQPQHF. The CDR3, as DNA: TGTGCCAGCAGTTGGACAGGGTATAGTCAGCCCCAGCATTTT.